This T cell receptor beta chain was observed in a study of spatial heterogeneity in lung cancer. TCRdb re-called the 5' RACE reads through MiXCR, storing one row per CDR3 protein. The sample yields about 5,000 distinct CDR3 sequences, 2.5% to 3% seen once. Described time point: sample taken at primary tumor resection. Unsorted tumor, nontumor lung tissue or cryopreserved PBMC supplied the whole RNA. This clonotype was seen ten or more times. The V and J ends lost 4 bases and 1 base, in that order; junction bases with no gene match: 4. The length of the CDR3 is 15 residues. Germline V CDR1 and CDR2: SGHAT, FQNNGV.

The chain uses TRBV11-2 and TRBJ1-1, with 9 bases that match TRBD1. This clonotype was obtained from a male donor with early-stage non-small cell lung cancer. This specimen consisted of normal lung tissue next to the tumor, obtained at surgery. This CDR3 is CASSSTDRGNTEAFF. The DNA for the CDR3 is TGTGCCAGCAGCTCAACGGACAGGGGGAACACTGAAGCTTTCTTT.